This TCR beta chain derives from a study of CD8+ T cells in alopecia areata. Study in general: For the treated group, dosing was oral tofacitinib at 5 to 10 mg twice daily.

Overall study findings and caveats: Elevated clonality characterized lesional scalp relative to normal scalp, particularly in alopecia totalis/universalis.

As to this clone: Its cognate antigen is unknown.

Treatment indicated: oral pan-JAK inhibitor, 5-10 mg twice daily. It was cDNA, reverse transcribed from extracted RNA, that served as the sequencing template. Data came from immunoSEQ multiplex PCR; TCRdb stores just in-frame clones and leaves some out. The table has 90,000 to 150,000 clones, 50% to 55% seen once. The sequence derives from a human donor with alopecia areata. Sequenced here: CD4+ T cells sorted from blood, sampled at week 4, from a patient treated with tofacitinib.

CDR3 in DNA: TGTGCCAGCAGTTTAAGGGGCACAGATACGCAGTATTTT. Its protein is CASSLRGTDTQYF. The gene calls are TRBV27 and TRBJ2-3; no clear D. V was trimmed by 2 bases and J by 1 base, leaving 4 bases between them. This CDR3 contains 13 residues. CDR1 and CDR2 from the germline V gene are MNHEY and SMNVEV (reference sequence).